What follows are 29 T cell receptor beta chains derived from one specimen sequenced in a study of T cell responses to AZD1222 COVID-19 vaccine. Sequencing used immunoSEQ multiplex PCR; TCRdb keeps in-frame clones, though not all of them. The sample has 95,000 to 150,000 clones, roughly 93% seen once; the top ten hold over 1.5%. The material sequenced was peripheral blood, taken on day 0 of AZD1222 vaccination. These receptors all stem from an adult in good health.

The chain recombines TRBV18 with TRBJ1-1, with D possibly being TRBD1 (5 bases). V lost 7 bases and J lost 0, with 9 bases in between. Germline V CDR1 and CDR2: KGHSH, LQKENI. This CDR3 is built from 13 residues. CDR3 bases: TGTGCCAGCTTGGGACGGATGAACACTGAAGCTTTCTTT. It yields the protein CASLGRMNTEAFF.

Concerning this clone itself: One end of the junction is discordant with germline, which a read error may explain. CDR3 DNA: TGTGCCAGCAGCTTGGCGGGGACTCCATCCCCCTTC. It translates to CASSLAGTPSPF. V is TRBV5-8 and J is TRBJ1-2; D is possibly TRBD1 (5 bases). The length of the CDR3 is 12 residues. Germline assignment: CDR1 SGHTS and CDR2 YDEGEE.

The rearrangement uses TRBV2 and TRBJ1-5, with a tentative D call TRBD1 (6 bases). Trimming shortened V by 6 bases and J by 6 bases, and 18 bases separated the two germline ends. In germline, CDR1 is SNHLY, CDR2 FYNNEI. CDR3 size: 15 residues. Here the CDR3 reads CASRDPAGVTQPQHF. The CDR3 nucleotides are TGTGCCAGCAGAGACCCGGCAGGGGTCACTCAGCCCCAGCATTTT.

V and J are TRBV6-1 and TRBJ2-7; a weak D match, TRBD1 (5 bases). The length of the CDR3 is 13 residues. Trimming removed 3 bases from V and 4 bases from J, with 10 bases in between. Germline CDR1 reads MNHNS; CDR2 reads SASEGT. In nucleotides, the CDR3 is TGTGCCAGCAGTGACCCGACAGATTACGAGCAGTACGTC. Translating it yields CASSDPTDYEQYV.

This chain links TRBV27 with TRBJ1-5; D call uncertain. Germline-derived CDR1 and CDR2 are MNHEY and SMNVEV (reference sequence). The V and J ends lost 5 bases and 0 bases respectively, with 17 bases between them. The CDR3 has 17 amino acids. CDR3 sequence reads: CASSPRGGAYSNQPQHF. In DNA form, the CDR3 reads TGTGCCAGCAGTCCCCGGGGAGGAGCATATAGCAATCAGCCCCAGCATTTT.

This clone was seen a single time. The CDR3 loop is CASSYSPQGYEQYF. The CDR3 coding sequence is TGTGCCAGCAGTTACTCACCTCAGGGTTACGAGCAGTACTTC. This chain links TRBV6-2 or TRBV6-3 with TRBJ2-7; D might be TRBD1 (5 bases). This CDR3 is built from 14 residues. The germline V gene encodes CDR1 MNHEY and CDR2 SVGEGT. V was shortened by 0 bases and J by 4 bases, with 10 bases between the two germline ends.

The J gene is TRBJ1-1, the V gene TRBV24-1; D is unclear. The germline gives CDR1 KGHDR, CDR2 SFDVKD. Trimming removed 5 bases at V and 3 bases at J, with 18 bases between. The CDR3 sequence is 16 residues long. This CDR3 is CATSGPGGGQDTEAFF. The DNA of the CDR3 is TGTGCCACCAGTGGCCCAGGCGGAGGGCAGGACACTGAAGCTTTCTTT.

The chain employs TRBV19 and TRBJ1-1; D call uncertain. The CDR3 extends over 15 amino acids. Trimming shortened V by 1 base and J by 0 bases, and 9 bases separated the two germline ends. From germline, CDR1 is LNHDA and CDR2 SQIVND (reference sequence). CDR3 bases: TGTGCCAGTAGTATAGTTGGGGTCATGAACACTGAAGCTTTCTTT. Amino acid sequence: CASSIVGVMNTEAFF. The complete variable domain, with remaining parts taken from reference TRBV19 and TRBJ1-1, reads DGGITQSPKYLFRKEGQNVTLSCEQNLNHDAMYWYRQDPGQGLRLIYYSQIVNDFQKGDIAEGYSVSREKKESFPLTVTSAQKNPTAFYLCASSIVGVMNTEAFFGQGTRLTVV.

This sequence joins TRBV11-3 and TRBJ1-4; TRBD1 agrees at 7 bases. Germline CDR1 SGHNT, CDR2 YENEEA. J gave up 5 bases and V 4 bases, and 13 bases lay outside the gene matches. This CDR3 has 17 residues. The DNA of the CDR3 is TGTGCCAGCAGCTCCAGAGGGGGCGCAGGCGGGAATGAAAAACTGTTTTTT. Protein product: CASSSRGGAGGNEKLFF.

The chain carries TRBV11-2 and TRBJ2-3; unclear D gene. The germline gives CDR1 SGHAT, CDR2 FQNNGV. The CDR3 spans 15 residues. The V and J ends lost 4 bases and 0 bases respectively, with 11 bases between them. The CDR3, as DNA: TGTGCCAGCAGCTCTCGATTCAGGAGCACAGATACGCAGTATTTT. It codes for CASSSRFRSTDTQYF.

The chain has TRBV5-6 and TRBJ2-7, with 8 bases identical to TRBD2. The CDR3 contains 14 residues. Germline V gene data show CDR1 as SGHDT and CDR2 as YYEEEE. The V and J ends lost 3 bases and 3 bases, in that order; junction bases with no gene match: 5. As DNA, the CDR3 is TGTGCCAGCAGCTGGGGACTAGGGGGCTACGAGCAGTACGTC. This translates into CASSWGLGGYEQYV.

This chain links TRBV24-1 with TRBJ1-1, with D maybe TRBD1 (5 bases). The CDR3 extends over 13 amino acids. The V gene lost 4 bases and the J gene lost 4 bases, with 9 bases spanning the gap. Per germline, CDR1 KGHDR and CDR2 SFDVKD. CDR3 DNA: TGTGCCACCAGTGAAAGTAGGGGCACTGAAGCTTTCTTT. It yields the protein CATSESRGTEAFF.

The V call is TRBV6-5, the J call TRBJ1-3; 7 nucleotides match TRBD1. Per the germline V gene, CDR1 is MNHEY and CDR2 is SVGAGI. The CDR3 length is 15 residues. With V trimmed by 0 bases and J by 1 base, 0 bases remained unmatched. As DNA, the CDR3 is TGTGCCAGCAGTTACTCGACAGGGTCTGGAAACACCATATATTTT. This translates into CASSYSTGSGNTIYF.

This clone has only one observation. J is TRBJ1-2 and V is TRBV18, with unresolved D. Germline V gene sequence: CDR1 KGHSH, CDR2 LQKENI. There are 14 residues in the CDR3. V was pared by 2 bases and J by 8 bases, with 15 bases between. The CDR3 nucleotides are TGTGCCAGCTCACCATTGGGCTCTGAGGAAGGCTACACCTTC. Translation gives CASSPLGSEEGYTF.

The chain carries TRBV9 and TRBJ1-2; D remains unclear. CDR3 length: 14 residues. Germline V gene data show CDR1 as SGDLS and CDR2 as YYNGEE. Trimming pared 0 bases from V and 4 bases from J, leaving 10 bases between. The CDR3 is CASSVGAGFYGYTF. CDR3 sequence (DNA): TGTGCCAGCAGCGTAGGGGCCGGATTCTATGGCTACACCTTC.

In its sample, this clone was seen once. The chain couples TRBV18 to TRBJ1-2; D is uncertain. The CDR3 runs 15 residues. Germline V gene data show CDR1 as KGHSH and CDR2 as LQKENI. The V gene lost 3 bases and the J gene lost 3 bases, with 14 bases spanning the gap. CDR3 in DNA: TGTGCCAGCTCACCCACCTCGGGTTCTGACTATGGCTACACCTTC. Translated: CASSPTSGSDYGYTF. Combining the CDR3 with reference TRBV18 and TRBJ1-2 gives the whole variable domain NAGVMQNPRHLVRRRGQEARLRCSPMKGHSHVYWYRQLPEEGLKFMVYLQKENIIDESGMPKERFSAEFPKEGPSILRIQQVVRGDSAAYFCASSPTSGSDYGYTFGSGTRLTVV.

V gene TRBV12-3 or TRBV12-4 combines with J gene TRBJ1-2, with D possibly being TRBD1 (6 bases). The CDR3 has 12 residues. V lost 2 bases and J 8 bases, leaving 9 bases between the germline ends. The CDR3 loop reads CASSLLGGGYTF. In DNA, the CDR3 is TGTGCCAGCAGTTTACTGGGGGGCGGCTACACCTTC.

The genes are TRBV7-6 and TRBJ2-7, with D perhaps assigned TRBD1 or TRBD2 (6 bases each). From germline, CDR1 is SGHVS and CDR2 FNYEAQ. This CDR3 region has 15 residues. V dropped 5 bases and J dropped 4 bases, with 18 bases sitting between them. CDR3 amino acids: CASSQGIGGRYEQYV. The CDR3, as DNA: TGTGCCAGCAGCCAGGGTATAGGGGGGCGATACGAGCAGTACGTC.

This clone was detected only a few times. This sequence joins TRBV7-2 and TRBJ2-5; 7 bases are shared with TRBD1. Per the germline V gene, CDR1 is SGHTA and CDR2 is FQGNSA. The CDR3 length is 14 residues. The junction had 6 bases not matched to a gene; V was cut back by 0 bases and J by 8 bases. The CDR3 DNA reads as TGTGCCAGCAGCTTAGCTGGGTCAGGGGGTACCCAGTACTTC. Translation gives CASSLAGSGGTQYF.

The chain is built from TRBV29-1 and TRBJ2-1; TRBD2 aligns across 8 bases. There are 14 residues in the CDR3. The V and J ends lost 5 bases and 8 bases, in that order; junction bases with no gene match: 11. Germline V lookup: CDR1 SQVTM, CDR2 ANQGSEA. This chain's CDR3 is CSVTGPHGGDEQFF. In DNA, the CDR3 is TGCAGCGTTACAGGGCCCCACGGGGGGGATGAGCAGTTCTTC.

This chain links TRBV30 with TRBJ1-6; weak D call: TRBD1 (5 bases). The CDR3 is 14 amino acids. V shed 6 bases and J shed 7 bases, with 16 bases lying between them. Per germline, CDR1 GTSNPN and CDR2 SVGIG (reference sequence). CDR3 amino acids: CACLPGRTNSPLHF. In DNA form, the CDR3 reads TGTGCCTGCTTACCGGGACGGACAAATTCACCCCTCCACTTT.

The rearrangement joins TRBV16 to TRBJ2-2; D is unclear. The germline CDR1 and CDR2 sequences are KGHSY and FQNENV. The ends were cut back, 3 bases at V and 7 bases at J, with 12 bases in the middle. The CDR3 is 14 residues long. As DNA, the CDR3 is TGTGCCAGCAGCCAGTCTGGGTCATACGGGGAGCTGTTTTTT. Translated: CASSQSGSYGELFF.

The chain joins TRBV5-6 to TRBJ2-1; perhaps TRBD1 as D (7 bases). Trimming removed 2 bases from V and 4 bases from J, with 19 bases in between. Per the germline V gene, CDR1 is SGHDT and CDR2 is YYEEEE. This CDR3 comprises 17 residues. The CDR3 protein is CASSFPPAGTDYNEQFF. The CDR3 region has the DNA TGTGCCAGCAGCTTCCCCCCCGCGGGGACAGATTACAATGAGCAGTTCTTC. The full variable domain, completed using reference TRBV5-6 and TRBJ2-1, is DAGVTQSPTHLIKTRGQQVTLRCSPKSGHDTVSWYQQALGQGPQFIFQYYEEEERQRGNFPDRFSGHQFPNYSSELNVNALLLGDSALYLCASSFPPAGTDYNEQFFGPGTRLTVL.

The genes are TRBV9 and TRBJ1-2, with 7 bases aligning to TRBD1. The CDR3 extends over 14 amino acids. V shed 4 bases and J 4 bases; nucleotides not matched to a gene: 7. Per the germline V gene, CDR1 is SGDLS and CDR2 is YYNGEE. In nucleotides, the CDR3 is TGTGCCAGCAGCTCCCTGGGACAGCCCTATGGCTACACCTTC. This gives the protein CASSSLGQPYGYTF.

V and J are TRBV2 and TRBJ1-1; a weak D match, TRBD1 (5 bases). CDR1 and CDR2 (germline): SNHLY, FYNNEI. The CDR3 totals 15 residues. Trimming shortened V by 2 bases and J by 1 base, and 11 bases separated the two germline ends. CDR3 DNA sequence: TGTGCCAGCAGTGAACGGGTGGGGGGGAACACTGAAGCTTTCTTT. Its translation: CASSERVGGNTEAFF.

This clone appeared many times. V and J are TRBV13 and TRBJ2-7, with 16 positions matching TRBD2. The germline V gene has CDR1 PRHDT and CDR2 FYEKMQ (reference sequence). V was pared by 4 bases and J by 1 base, with 13 bases of the junction left unmatched. The CDR3 totals 20 residues. The CDR3 DNA is TGTGCCAGCAGCTCCGGGACTAGCGGGAGGGCCTCCCGGGGGTCCTACGAGCAGTACGTC. Its protein is CASSSGTSGRASRGSYEQYV.

This sequence joins TRBV4-1 and TRBJ1-1, with 10 bases lining up with TRBD1. Germline CDR1 reads MGHRA; CDR2 reads YSYEKL. This CDR3 has 15 amino acids. J gave up 5 bases and V 1 base, and 4 bases lay outside the gene matches. CDR3 DNA sequence: TGCGCCAGCAGCCAAGGACAGGGGGCATGGACTGAAGCTTTCTTT. This sequence encodes CASSQGQGAWTEAFF.

The chain employs TRBV6-5 and TRBJ1-1; TRBD1 agrees at 12 bases. The V and J ends lost 6 bases and 5 bases, in that order; junction bases with no gene match: 7. The CDR3 runs to 15 residues. Looked up from germline, CDR1 is MNHEY and CDR2 is SVGAGI. The CDR3 bases are TGTGCCAGCAGGGGACAGGGGGCCGGTAGGACTGAAGCTTTCTTT. It encodes CASRGQGAGRTEAFF.

The V and J genes are TRBV6-5 and TRBJ1-6, with 8 bases lining up with TRBD1. Trimming removed 9 bases from V and 11 bases from J; junction bases left unmatched: 12. The CDR3 loop spans 14 amino acids. From germline, CDR1 is MNHEY and CDR2 SVGAGI. The CDR3 here is CARDRDRPQAPLHF. The CDR3 DNA reads TGTGCCAGGGACAGGGATCGGCCGCAGGCACCCCTCCACTTT.